The 27 T cell receptor beta chains below were found in one sample sequenced in a study of shared clonotypes between healthy human individuals. The protocol was immunoSEQ multiplex PCR, while the TCRdb copy is restricted to in-frame clones and leaves out a portion. Here the sample spans 2 million to 2.5 million clones, 93% being singletons. Sequencing input: naive CD4+ T cells from PBMCs. The subset was: CD45RA+ positively selected. The receptors were gathered from a man between 18 and 35 years old in good health. Some clones in this sample may be carry-over from other donors' samples.

The rearrangement links TRBV6-5 to TRBJ2-7; D is uncertain. There are 11 residues in the CDR3. Trimming shortened V by 6 bases and J by 4 bases, and 7 bases separated the two germline ends. The germline gives CDR1 MNHEY, CDR2 SVGAGI. CDR3 DNA sequence: TGTGCCAGCAGAAAGGGTTACGAGCAGTACTTC. This gives the protein CASRKGYEQYF.

This rearrangement joins TRBV9 to TRBJ2-3, with D unclear. This CDR3 has 14 amino acids. Germline CDR1 SGDLS, CDR2 YYNGEE. V lost 3 bases and J lost 2, with 10 bases in between. Here the CDR3 reads CASSEARTTDTQYF. In DNA, the CDR3 is TGTGCCAGCAGCGAGGCTAGGACCACAGATACGCAGTATTTT. Together with reference TRBV9 and TRBJ2-3, the CDR3 gives the full variable domain: DSGVTQTPKHLITATGQRVTLRCSPRSGDLSVYWYQQSLDQGLQFLIQYYNGEERAKGNILERFSAQQFPDLHSELNLSSLELGDSALYFCASSEARTTDTQYFGPGTRLTVL.

The chain employs TRBV28 and TRBJ2-2, with TRBD2 identical over 10 bases. With V trimmed by 0 bases and J by 9 bases, 4 bases remained unmatched. CDR1 and CDR2 (germline): MDHEN, SYDVKM. The CDR3 runs to 15 residues. The CDR3 reads CASSLWASGSWELFF. The CDR3 DNA is TGTGCCAGCAGTTTATGGGCTAGCGGGAGTTGGGAGCTGTTTTTT.

This chain links TRBV28 with TRBJ2-6; 8 nucleotides agree with TRBD2. Germline CDR1 is MDHEN and CDR2 is SYDVKM. The CDR3 has 16 residues. V lost 5 bases to trimming and J lost 4 bases; unmatched junction nucleotides: 7. CDR3 sequence reads: CASSPPGGLGANVLTF. Here the CDR3 DNA reads TGTGCCAGCAGTCCGCCGGGAGGGCTCGGGGCCAACGTCCTGACTTTC. The full variable domain, its missing parts supplied by reference TRBV28 and TRBJ2-6, is DVKVTQSSRYLVKRTGEKVFLECVQDMDHENMFWYRQDPGLGLRLIYFSYDVKMKEKGDIPEGYSVSREKKERFSLILESASTNQTSMYLCASSPPGGLGANVLTFGAGSRLTVL.

The chain combines TRBV15 with TRBJ2-7, with 7 bases matching TRBD2. CDR1 LNHNV and CDR2 YYDKDF come from the germline V gene (reference sequence). The CDR3 runs to 15 residues. The V segment lost 1 base and the J segment 3 bases; nucleotides outside the gene matches: 6. Here the CDR3 DNA reads TGTGCCACCAGCAGAGCCCCCCCGGGAGGCTACGAGCAGTACTTC. Protein sequence: CATSRAPPGGYEQYF.

Details on this clone: Additional DNA sequences in this sample encode the identical CDR3. The J gene is TRBJ1-5, the V gene TRBV28; D is unresolved. Looked up from germline, CDR1 is MDHEN and CDR2 is SYDVKM. V lost 4 bases to trimming and J lost 0 bases, with 4 bases between them. This CDR3 is 13 amino acids long. CDR3 region: CASSYDSNQPQHF. Written as DNA, the CDR3 is TGTGCCAGCAGTTACGATAGCAATCAGCCCCAGCATTTT. Complete variable domain (other parts from reference TRBV28 and TRBJ1-5): DVKVTQSSRYLVKRTGEKVFLECVQDMDHENMFWYRQDPGLGLRLIYFSYDVKMKEKGDIPEGYSVSREKKERFSLILESASTNQTSMYLCASSYDSNQPQHFGDGTRLSIL.

The chain is built from TRBV2 and TRBJ1-6, with 7 bases identical to TRBD1. There are 13 residues in the CDR3. Looked up from germline, CDR1 is SNHLY and CDR2 is FYNNEI. With 3 bases clipped from V and 11 bases from J, the junction kept 4 bases outside the gene matches. The CDR3, as DNA: TGTGCCAGCAGTGACAGGGGGAGAACACCCCTCCACTTT. Translated: CASSDRGRTPLHF. Looking up the rest from reference TRBV2 and TRBJ1-6 gives the full variable domain: EPEVTQTPSHQVTQMGQEVILRCVPISNHLYFYWYRQILGQKVEFLVSFYNNEISEKSEIFDDQFSVERPDGSNFTLKIRSTKLEDSAMYFCASSDRGRTPLHFGNGTRLTVT.

This sequence joins TRBV6-1 and TRBJ2-7; 10 bases align to TRBD1. Germline CDR1 is MNHNS and CDR2 is SASEGT. V lost 4 bases, J lost 2 bases, and 5 bases stayed unmatched. The CDR3 loop spans 15 amino acids. The CDR3 bases are TGTGCCAGCAGTGGGGGACAGGGGCCTACCTACGAGCAGTACTTC. It is translated as CASSGGQGPTYEQYF.

The V gene is TRBV25-1, the J gene TRBJ1-1; the D is unclear. V was pared by 9 bases and J by 4 bases, with 12 bases between. The length of the CDR3 is 12 residues. Germline V gene data show CDR1 as MGHDK and CDR2 as SYGVNS. The CDR3 is CASRTVGTEAFF. The DNA of the CDR3 is TGTGCCAGTAGAACGGTGGGCACTGAAGCTTTCTTT.

A remark on this clone: Other DNA sequences within the sample encode an identical CDR3. This sequence joins TRBV30 and TRBJ1-5; D is undetermined. V gave up 0 bases and J gave up 3 bases, with 6 bases separating them. Germline CDR1 is GTSNPN and CDR2 is SVGIG (reference sequence). CDR3 size: 13 residues. CDR3 in DNA: TGTGCCTGGAGTGTGCTAGACAATCAGCCCCAGCATTTT. This sequence encodes CAWSVLDNQPQHF.

In this sample, this clone turned up once. The chain couples TRBV14 to TRBJ2-1; D remains ambiguous. From germline, CDR1 is SGHDN and CDR2 FVKESK. V dropped 1 base and J dropped 0 bases, with 7 bases sitting between them. This CDR3 has 15 amino acids. CDR3 nucleotides: TGTGCCAGCAGCCAAGGGATTAGCTCCTACAATGAGCAGTTCTTC. Translated: CASSQGISSYNEQFF. The full variable domain, with the rest looked up from reference TRBV14 and TRBJ2-1, is EAGVTQFPSHSVIEKGQTVTLRCDPISGHDNLYWYRRVMGKEIKFLLHFVKESKQDESGMPNNRFLAERTGGTYSTLKVQPAELEDSGVYFCASSQGISSYNEQFFGPGTRLTVL.

The rearrangement uses TRBV6-5 and TRBJ2-7; the D gene could be TRBD1 or TRBD2 (5 bases each). V was clipped by 6 bases and J by 2 bases, with 17 bases between them. CDR3 length: 15 residues. Germline CDR1 MNHEY, CDR2 SVGAGI. The CDR3 is CASRPGHGVTYEQYF. CDR3 sequence (DNA): TGTGCCAGCAGGCCCGGACACGGGGTCACCTACGAGCAGTACTTC.

The chain uses TRBV7-8 and TRBJ1-1; TRBD1 matches 7 bases. Per germline, CDR1 SGHVS and CDR2 FQNEAQ. CDR3 length: 16 residues. V trimming: 5 bases; J trimming: 5 bases; junction bases outside the gene matches: 14. CDR3 region: CASSPPTGSVITEAFF. The CDR3 DNA sequence: TGTGCCAGCAGCCCGCCGACAGGGAGTGTGATAACTGAAGCTTTCTTT.

The chain has TRBV6-5 and TRBJ2-7, with D perhaps TRBD2 (5 bases). V was shortened by 3 bases and J by 3 bases, with 12 bases between the two germline ends. Looked up from germline, CDR1 is MNHEY and CDR2 is SVGAGI. This CDR3 contains 14 residues. CDR3 amino acids: CASSYERKGYEQYF. DNA of the CDR3: TGTGCCAGCAGTTATGAGCGGAAGGGCTACGAGCAGTACTTC.

This rearrangement joins TRBV5-1 to TRBJ2-5; TRBD1 aligns across 7 bases. This CDR3 has 15 residues. Germline V gene data show CDR1 as SGHRS and CDR2 as YFSETQ. The junction had 8 bases not matched to a gene; V was cut back by 1 base and J by 5 bases. CDR3 amino acids: CASSLQTGSWETQYF. The CDR3 DNA is TGCGCCAGCAGCTTGCAGACAGGGTCCTGGGAGACCCAGTACTTC.

This chain joins TRBV5-1 and TRBJ2-1; unclear D gene. Germline assignment: CDR1 SGHRS and CDR2 YFSETQ. CDR3 size: 14 residues. Trimming stripped 0 bases from V and 7 bases from J, with 11 bases between. CDR3 protein: CASSLASTGNEQFF. In DNA, the CDR3 is TGCGCCAGCAGCTTGGCATCTACCGGGAATGAGCAGTTCTTC.

This chain uses TRBV6-6 with TRBJ1-5, with unresolved D. The CDR3 runs 12 residues. V shed 0 bases and J shed 15 bases, with 12 bases lying between them. Germline V CDR1 and CDR2: MNHNY, SVGAGI (reference sequence). Here the CDR3 reads CASSYSSRHRHF. Here the CDR3 DNA reads TGTGCCAGCAGTTACTCCTCCCGACATAGGCATTTT.

The chain couples TRBV27 to TRBJ2-7, with 9 bases that match TRBD1. The ends lost 5 bases at V and 7 bases at J; junction bases unmatched: 12. Germline V lookup: CDR1 MNHEY, CDR2 SMNVEV (reference sequence). The CDR3 runs to 15 residues. The CDR3 bases are TGTGCCAGCAGTCCGCCCCGGGACAGGGTGCATGAGCAGTACTTC. Amino acid sequence: CASSPPRDRVHEQYF.

This chain joins TRBV30 and TRBJ1-3; D is possibly TRBD1 (6 bases). Germline V gene sequence: CDR1 GTSNPN, CDR2 SVGIG (reference sequence). Trimming pared 8 bases from V and 0 bases from J, leaving 17 bases between. The CDR3 length is 15 residues. CDR3 nucleotides: TGTGCCCACAGGGTGTTCGGCTTCTCTGGAAACACCATATATTTT. It specifies CAHRVFGFSGNTIYF.

The V and J genes are TRBV20-1 and TRBJ2-3; the D gene is possibly TRBD2 (6 bases). Germline V lookup: CDR1 DFQATT, CDR2 SNEGSKA (reference sequence). Deletions cut 5 bases from V and 9 bases from J, with 12 bases between. This CDR3 has 11 residues. This CDR3 reads CSAPTSWTQYF. CDR3 nucleotides: TGCAGTGCTCCGACTAGTTGGACGCAGTATTTT.

This clone showed up just once. The rearrangement links TRBV28 to TRBJ2-7; 9 bases match TRBD1. V dropped 6 bases and J dropped 1; count of bases not matched to a gene: 16. Germline loops: CDR1 MDHEN, CDR2 SYDVKM. CDR3 length: 18 residues. CDR3 sequence reads: CASRSTWGTGYDSYEQYF. DNA for the CDR3: TGTGCCAGCAGGTCAACGTGGGGGACAGGGTATGATTCCTACGAGCAGTACTTC.

This chain links TRBV14 with TRBJ1-1; D is undetermined. The germline V and J ends were trimmed by 0 bases and 2 bases, with 13 bases remaining between them. This CDR3 region has 16 residues. Germline lookup yields CDR1 SGHDN and CDR2 FVKESK. The CDR3 is CASSQDFGQTNTEAFF. Here the CDR3 DNA reads TGTGCCAGCAGCCAAGATTTTGGGCAAACTAACACTGAAGCTTTCTTT.

CDR3 amino acids: CASSIYGGGGVGEQYF. The CDR3 DNA reads TGTGCCAGTAGTATCTACGGGGGCGGAGGAGTGGGCGAGCAGTACTTC. The rearrangement uses TRBV19 and TRBJ2-7; the D call may be TRBD1 or TRBD2 (6 bases each). Per germline, CDR1 LNHDA and CDR2 SQIVND (reference sequence). Trimming took 3 bases from V and 6 from J, leaving 21 bases between them. This CDR3 region has 16 residues.

Worth noting for this clone: The sample carries other DNA sequences with the same CDR3. The chain combines TRBV30 with TRBJ1-6; TRBD1 aligns across 7 bases. The germline CDR1 and CDR2 sequences are GTSNPN and SVGIG (reference sequence). The CDR3 has 13 residues. The ends lost 0 bases at V and 7 bases at J; junction bases unmatched: 0. CDR3: CAWSVQGNSPLHF. The CDR3 bases are TGTGCCTGGAGTGTACAGGGGAATTCACCCCTCCACTTT.

This rearrangement joins TRBV5-1 to TRBJ2-2; D might be TRBD1 or TRBD2, each matching 5 bases. The CDR3 is 16 residues long. V was shortened by 4 bases and J by 4 bases, with 17 bases between the two germline ends. Germline values: CDR1 SGHRS, CDR2 YFSETQ. Written as DNA, the CDR3 is TGCGCCAGCAGCCAGACAGCGGACCCCCGCACCGGGGAGCTGTTTTTT. It encodes CASSQTADPRTGELFF.

CDR3 coding DNA: TGTGCCAGCAGCCCTAATGTGAGAGGCTACGAGCAGTACTTC. Translated, it gives CASSPNVRGYEQYF. The chain joins TRBV7-2 to TRBJ2-7, with D uncertain. V lost 5 bases to trimming and J lost 3 bases, with 14 bases between them. The germline V gene has CDR1 SGHTA and CDR2 FQGNSA. There are 14 residues in the CDR3.

The chain combines TRBV7-3 with TRBJ2-1; TRBD2 aligns across 7 bases. CDR1 is SGHTA, CDR2 FQGTGA, per germline. The trim removed 6 bases at V and 2 bases at J, leaving 7 bases unmatched. This CDR3 region has 15 residues. The CDR3 sequence is CASSWKTSPYNEQFF. The CDR3 nucleotides are TGTGCCAGCAGTTGGAAGACTAGCCCCTACAATGAGCAGTTCTTC.